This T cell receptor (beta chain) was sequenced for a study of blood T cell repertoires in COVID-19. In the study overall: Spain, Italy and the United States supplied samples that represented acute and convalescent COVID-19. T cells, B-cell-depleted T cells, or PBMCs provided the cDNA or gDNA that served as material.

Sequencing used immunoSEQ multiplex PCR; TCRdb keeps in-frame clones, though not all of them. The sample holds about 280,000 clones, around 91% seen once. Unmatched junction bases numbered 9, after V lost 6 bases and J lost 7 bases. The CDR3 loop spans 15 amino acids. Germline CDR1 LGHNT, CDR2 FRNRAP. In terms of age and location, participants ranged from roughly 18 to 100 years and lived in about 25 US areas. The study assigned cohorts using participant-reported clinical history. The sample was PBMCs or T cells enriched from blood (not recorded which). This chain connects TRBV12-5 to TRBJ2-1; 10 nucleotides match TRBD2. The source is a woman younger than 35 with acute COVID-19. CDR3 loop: CASGNPSGSMNEQFF. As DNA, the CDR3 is TGTGCTAGTGGGAATCCTAGCGGGAGCATGAATGAGCAGTTCTTC.